This TCR beta chain was recovered during a study of T cell responses to AZD1222 COVID-19 vaccine. The table lists this clone with a count of one. The antigen is undetermined. The length of the CDR3 is 14 residues. The V gene lost 5 bases and the J gene lost 6 bases, with 16 bases spanning the gap. Germline V gene sequence: CDR1 MNHEY, CDR2 SVGAGI. Overall study findings and caveats: There were mostly white British donors and more females than males, and clonal diversity was possibly underestimated.

The assay was immunoSEQ multiplex PCR, and TCRdb's table has in-frame clones only and misses some. The data show tens of thousands of clones, with 70% to 85% seen just once and around 2.8% held by the top ten. Specimen: peripheral blood, collected on day 0 of AZD1222 vaccination. The chain is built from TRBV6-5 and TRBJ1-2; D uncertain. This sequence originates from an adult in good health. The CDR3 DNA reads as TGTGCCAGCAGTACCCTAAGCAGGTTCGATGGCTACACCTTC. Its protein is CASSTLSRFDGYTF.